The subject of this entry is one T cell receptor beta chain. What it recognizes is unknown. V was pared by 4 bases and J by 0 bases, with 13 bases between. Looked up from germline, CDR1 is SGHRS and CDR2 is YFSETQ. CDR3 length: 15 amino acids. This record belongs to a study of cytomegalovirus exposure and HLA in healthy donors. Overall study findings and caveats: Roughly even sequencing depth across donors was the assumption behind the presence/absence analyses. Using a false discovery rate of 0.05, a later analysis showed that approximately 16,000 TCR beta sequences were associated with HLA alleles.

Primers for the PCR totalled 60 Vbeta and 13 Jbeta. The table came from immunoSEQ multiplex PCR; TCRdb's copy has only in-frame clones and leaves some out. The table lists just over 200,000 clones, around 83% of them singletons. The sequencing sample was made of PBMCs. The TCR originated in a woman in her 40s in good health and CMV-seronegative. The chain couples TRBV5-1 to TRBJ1-2; D not certain. CDR3 nucleotide sequence: TGCGCCAGCAGCCTTTTAGGGAGCCCTAACTATGGCTACACCTTC. Residues: CASSLLGSPNYGYTF.